Reported below is one TCR beta chain. Its antigen target is currently unknown. Per-base quality was not reported, and no clone a single base away is much larger than it. The sample belongs to a study of control samples from healthy donors and cancer patients (dated by TCRdb to 2018 to 2021). Libraries were prepared through the immunoSEQ multiplex PCR assay. Imported from immuneACCESS, the table was reduced by TCRdb to in-frame sequences with V and J called. These copies leave out some clones; in studies compared against another copy, an unresolved V gene accounts for under half, and the cause of the remainder is not known. For this sample there are under 70,000 clones; roughly 95% appear just once. About 1.1% of the sample is taken by the ten largest. This TCR was recovered from a woman between 18 and 30 years old in good health. The sequencing input was blood.

The nucleotide sequence is given as TGTGCCAGCAGCCAGGAGGGACCCAACACTGAAGCTTTCTTT. This yields the protein CASSQEGPNTEAFF. This chain is built from TRBV6-5 and TRBJ1-1; matching of 5 bases hints at TRBD1 as the D gene. The V and J ends are trimmed by 6 bases and 2 bases, leaving 13 bases between them. The CDR3, from cysteine to phenylalanine, totals 14 residues. The kept DNA is CDR3 alone, 42 bases in frame from the first base. Reading the germline V gene gives CDR1 MNHEY and CDR2 SVGAGI.